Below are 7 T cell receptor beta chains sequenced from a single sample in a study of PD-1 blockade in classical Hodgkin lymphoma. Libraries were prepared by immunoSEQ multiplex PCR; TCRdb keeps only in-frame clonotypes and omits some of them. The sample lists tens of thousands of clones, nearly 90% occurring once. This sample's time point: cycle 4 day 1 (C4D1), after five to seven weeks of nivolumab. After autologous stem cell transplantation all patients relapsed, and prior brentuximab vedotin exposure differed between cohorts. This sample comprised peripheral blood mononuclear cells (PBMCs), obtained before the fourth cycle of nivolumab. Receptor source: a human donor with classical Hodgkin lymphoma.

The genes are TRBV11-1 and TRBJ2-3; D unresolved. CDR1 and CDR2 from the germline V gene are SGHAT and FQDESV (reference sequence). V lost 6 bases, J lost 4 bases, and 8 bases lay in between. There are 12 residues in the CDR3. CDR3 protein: CASRTGPDTQYF. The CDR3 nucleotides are TGTGCCAGCAGAACGGGTCCAGATACGCAGTATTTT. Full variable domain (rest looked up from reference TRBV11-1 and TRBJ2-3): EAEVAQSPRYKITEKSQAVAFWCDPISGHATLYWYRQILGQGPELLVQFQDESVVDDSQLPKDRFSAERLKGVDSTLKIQPAELGDSAMYLCASRTGPDTQYFGPGTRLTVL.

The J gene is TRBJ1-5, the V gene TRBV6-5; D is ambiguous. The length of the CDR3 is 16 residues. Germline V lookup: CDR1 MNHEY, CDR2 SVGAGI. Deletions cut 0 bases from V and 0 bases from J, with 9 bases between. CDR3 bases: TGTGCCAGCAGTTACTCGGCAGATTATAGCAATCAGCCCCAGCATTTT. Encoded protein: CASSYSADYSNQPQHF.

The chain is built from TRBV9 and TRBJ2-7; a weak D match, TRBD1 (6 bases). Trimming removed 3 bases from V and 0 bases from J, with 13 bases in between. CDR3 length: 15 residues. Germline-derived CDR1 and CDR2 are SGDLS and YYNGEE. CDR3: CASSASTGPSYEQYF. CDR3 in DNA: TGTGCCAGCAGCGCATCAACAGGGCCCTCCTACGAGCAGTACTTC. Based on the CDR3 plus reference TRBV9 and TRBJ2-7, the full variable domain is DSGVTQTPKHLITATGQRVTLRCSPRSGDLSVYWYQQSLDQGLQFLIQYYNGEERAKGNILERFSAQQFPDLHSELNLSSLELGDSALYFCASSASTGPSYEQYFGPGTRLTVT.

The CDR3 region has the DNA TGTGCCAGCTCACCCGGGGGTCGGGAGGGGTATCAGCCCCAGCATTTT. Translated, it gives CASSPGGREGYQPQHF. The chain recombines TRBV18 with TRBJ1-5, with D maybe TRBD1 (5 bases). There are 16 residues in the CDR3. V shed 3 bases and J shed 5 bases, with 17 bases lying between them. CDR1 KGHSH and CDR2 LQKENI come from the germline V gene.

The CDR3 DNA sequence: TGTGCCAGCAGCCCGACAGGGGACGGTCAGCCCCAGCATTTT. Its translation is CASSPTGDGQPQHF. The genes are TRBV27 and TRBJ1-5; 8 positions match TRBD1. The CDR3 runs to 14 residues. The germline V gene has CDR1 MNHEY and CDR2 SMNVEV (reference sequence). J was trimmed by 6 bases and V by 6 bases; bases with no gene match: 7.

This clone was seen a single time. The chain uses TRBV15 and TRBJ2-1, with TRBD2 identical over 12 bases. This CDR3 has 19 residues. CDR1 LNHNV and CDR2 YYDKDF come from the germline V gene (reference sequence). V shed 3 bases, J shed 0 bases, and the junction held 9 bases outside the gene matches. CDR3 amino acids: CATSSRGTSGPSSYNEQFF. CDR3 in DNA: TGTGCCACCAGCAGTCGCGGGACTAGCGGGCCCAGCTCCTACAATGAGCAGTTCTTC. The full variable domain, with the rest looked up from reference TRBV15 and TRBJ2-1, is DAMVIQNPRYQVTQFGKPVTLSCSQTLNHNVMYWYQQKSSQAPKLLFHYYDKDFNNEADTPDNFQSRRPNTSFCFLDIRSPGLGDTAMYLCATSSRGTSGPSSYNEQFFGPGTRLTVL.

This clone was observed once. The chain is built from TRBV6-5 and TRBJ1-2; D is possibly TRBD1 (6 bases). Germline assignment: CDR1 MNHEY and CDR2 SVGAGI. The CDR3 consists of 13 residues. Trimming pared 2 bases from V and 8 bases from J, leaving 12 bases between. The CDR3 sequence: CASSYNREGGYTF. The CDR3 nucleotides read TGTGCCAGCAGTTACAACAGGGAAGGGGGCTACACCTTC.